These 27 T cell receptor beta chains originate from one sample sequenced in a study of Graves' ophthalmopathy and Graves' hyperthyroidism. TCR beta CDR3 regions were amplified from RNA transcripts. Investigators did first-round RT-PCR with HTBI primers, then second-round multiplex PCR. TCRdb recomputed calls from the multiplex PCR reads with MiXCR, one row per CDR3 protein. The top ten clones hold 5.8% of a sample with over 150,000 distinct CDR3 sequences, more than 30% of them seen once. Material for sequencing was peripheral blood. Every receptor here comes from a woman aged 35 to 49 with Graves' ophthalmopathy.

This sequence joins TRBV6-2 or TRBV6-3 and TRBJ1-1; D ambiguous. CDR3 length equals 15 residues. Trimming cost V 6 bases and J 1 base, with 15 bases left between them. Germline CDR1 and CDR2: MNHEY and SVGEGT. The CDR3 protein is CASSPNLGRNTEAFF. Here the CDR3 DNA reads TGTGCCAGCAGCCCAAATCTCGGGAGGAACACTGAAGCTTTCTTT.

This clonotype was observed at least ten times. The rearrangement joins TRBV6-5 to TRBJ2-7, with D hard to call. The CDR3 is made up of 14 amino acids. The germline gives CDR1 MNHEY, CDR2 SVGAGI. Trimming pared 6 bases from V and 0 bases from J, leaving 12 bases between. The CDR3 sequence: CASRRLESSYEQYF. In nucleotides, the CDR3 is TGTGCCAGCAGGAGACTGGAAAGCTCCTACGAGCAGTACTTC.

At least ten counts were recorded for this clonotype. The CDR3: CASSDNRAEQYF. CDR3 coding DNA: TGTGCCAGCAGTGACAATCGAGCCGAGCAGTACTTC. The chain couples TRBV6-1 to TRBJ2-7; D gene ambiguous. Trimming removed 3 bases from V and 6 bases from J, with 9 bases in between. The CDR3 is 12 amino acids. Germline lookup yields CDR1 MNHNS and CDR2 SASEGT.

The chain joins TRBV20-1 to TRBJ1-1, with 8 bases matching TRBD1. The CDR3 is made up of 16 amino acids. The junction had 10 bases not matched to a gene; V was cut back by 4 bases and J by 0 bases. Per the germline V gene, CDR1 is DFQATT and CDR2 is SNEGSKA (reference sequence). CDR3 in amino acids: CSATSGTGYMNTEAFF. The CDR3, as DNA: TGCAGTGCTACCTCCGGGACAGGCTACATGAACACTGAAGCTTTCTTT.

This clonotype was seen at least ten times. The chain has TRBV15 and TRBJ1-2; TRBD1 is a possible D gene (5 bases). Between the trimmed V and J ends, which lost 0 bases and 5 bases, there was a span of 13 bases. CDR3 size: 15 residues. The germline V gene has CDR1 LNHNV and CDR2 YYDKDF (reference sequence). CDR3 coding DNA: TGTGCCACCAGCAGAGAGCGCGGACAAGTTTATGGCTACACCTTC. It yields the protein CATSRERGQVYGYTF.

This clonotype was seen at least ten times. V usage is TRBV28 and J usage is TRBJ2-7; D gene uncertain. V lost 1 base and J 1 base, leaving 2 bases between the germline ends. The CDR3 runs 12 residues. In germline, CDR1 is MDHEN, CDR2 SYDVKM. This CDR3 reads CASSLLSYEQYF. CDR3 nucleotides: TGTGCCAGCAGTTTATTGTCCTACGAGCAGTACTTC.

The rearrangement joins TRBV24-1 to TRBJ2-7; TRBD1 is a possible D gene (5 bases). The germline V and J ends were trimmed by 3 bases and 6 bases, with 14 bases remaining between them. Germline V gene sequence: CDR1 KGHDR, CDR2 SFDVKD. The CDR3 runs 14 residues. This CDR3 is CATSDRRGLGEQYF. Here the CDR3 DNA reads TGTGCCACCAGTGATAGAAGGGGCCTGGGCGAGCAGTACTTC.

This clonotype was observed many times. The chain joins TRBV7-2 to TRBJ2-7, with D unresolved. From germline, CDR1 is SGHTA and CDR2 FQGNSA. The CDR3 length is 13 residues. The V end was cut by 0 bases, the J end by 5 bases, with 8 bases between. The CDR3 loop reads CASSLAWMDEQYF. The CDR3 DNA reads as TGTGCCAGCAGCTTAGCGTGGATGGACGAGCAGTACTTC. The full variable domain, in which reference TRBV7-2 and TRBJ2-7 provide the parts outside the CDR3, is GAGVSQSPSNKVTEKGKDVELRCDPISGHTALYWYRQSLGQGLEFLIYFQGNSAPDKSGLPSDRFSAERTGGSVSTLTIQRTQQEDSAVYLCASSLAWMDEQYFGPGTRLTVT.

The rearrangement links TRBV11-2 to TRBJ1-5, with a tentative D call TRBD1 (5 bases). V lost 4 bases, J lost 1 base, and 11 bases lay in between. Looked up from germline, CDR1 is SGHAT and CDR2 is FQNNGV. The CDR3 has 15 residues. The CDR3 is CASSSIQGSNQPQHF. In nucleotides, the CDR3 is TGTGCCAGCAGCTCAATTCAGGGAAGCAATCAGCCCCAGCATTTT.

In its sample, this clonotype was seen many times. CDR3 region: CSATPHGQGAGETQYF. CDR3 DNA: TGCAGTGCTACCCCCCATGGACAGGGGGCGGGGGAGACCCAGTACTTC. The chain is built from TRBV20-1 and TRBJ2-5; 11 bases match TRBD1. This CDR3 spans 16 amino acids. Germline CDR1 and CDR2: DFQATT and SNEGSKA (reference sequence). V shed 4 bases and J 5 bases; nucleotides not matched to a gene: 12.

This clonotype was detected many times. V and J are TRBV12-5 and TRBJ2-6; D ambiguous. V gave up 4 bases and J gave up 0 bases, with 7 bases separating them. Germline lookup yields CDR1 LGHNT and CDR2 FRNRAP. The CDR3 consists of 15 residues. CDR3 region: CASGSPSSGANVLTF. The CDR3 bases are TGTGCTAGTGGTTCCCCAAGCTCTGGGGCCAACGTCCTGACTTTC.

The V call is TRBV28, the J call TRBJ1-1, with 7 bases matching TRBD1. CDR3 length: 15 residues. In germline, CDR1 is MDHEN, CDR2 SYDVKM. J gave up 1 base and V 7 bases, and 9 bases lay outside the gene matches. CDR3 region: CASTPSTGWNTEAFF. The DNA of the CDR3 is TGTGCCAGCACTCCCTCGACAGGGTGGAACACTGAAGCTTTCTTT.

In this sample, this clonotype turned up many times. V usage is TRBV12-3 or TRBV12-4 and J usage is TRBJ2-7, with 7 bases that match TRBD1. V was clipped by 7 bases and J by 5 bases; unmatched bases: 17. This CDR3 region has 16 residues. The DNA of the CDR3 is TGTGCCAGCACCCTTTACTGGCCAGGGGGAGATAACGAGCAGTACTTC. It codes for CASTLYWPGGDNEQYF.

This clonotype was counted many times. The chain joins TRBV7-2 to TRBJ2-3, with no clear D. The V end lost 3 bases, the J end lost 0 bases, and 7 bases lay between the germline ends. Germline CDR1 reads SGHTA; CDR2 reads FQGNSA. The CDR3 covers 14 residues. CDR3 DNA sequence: TGTGCCAGCAGCTTGGGCGCTAGCACAGATACGCAGTATTTT. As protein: CASSLGASTDTQYF.

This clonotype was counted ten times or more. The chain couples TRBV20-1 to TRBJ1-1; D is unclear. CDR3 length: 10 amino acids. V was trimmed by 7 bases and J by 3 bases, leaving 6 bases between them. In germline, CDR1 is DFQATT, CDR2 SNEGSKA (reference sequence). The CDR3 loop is CSGTDTEAFF. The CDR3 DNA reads TGCAGTGGTACGGACACTGAAGCTTTCTTT.

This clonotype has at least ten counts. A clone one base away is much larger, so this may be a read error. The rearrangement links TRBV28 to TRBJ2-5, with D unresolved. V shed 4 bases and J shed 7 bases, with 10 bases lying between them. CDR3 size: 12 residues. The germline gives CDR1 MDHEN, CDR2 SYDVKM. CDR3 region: CASSYPFGTQYF. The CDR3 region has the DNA TGTGCCAGCAGTTACCCCTTTGGGACCCAGTACTTC.

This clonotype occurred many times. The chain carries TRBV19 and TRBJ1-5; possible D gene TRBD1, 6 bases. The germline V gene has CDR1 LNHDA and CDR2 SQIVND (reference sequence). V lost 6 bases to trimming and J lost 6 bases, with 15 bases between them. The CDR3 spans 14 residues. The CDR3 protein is CASRERGRRQPQHF. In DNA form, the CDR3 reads TGTGCCAGTAGGGAAAGGGGGAGGCGTCAGCCCCAGCATTTT.

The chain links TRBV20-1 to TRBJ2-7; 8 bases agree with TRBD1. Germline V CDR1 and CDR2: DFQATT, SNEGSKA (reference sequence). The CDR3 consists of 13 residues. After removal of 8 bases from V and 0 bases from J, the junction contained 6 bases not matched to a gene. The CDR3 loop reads CSTRQGSSYEQYF. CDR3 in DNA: TGCAGTACCCGACAGGGGAGCTCCTACGAGCAGTACTTC.

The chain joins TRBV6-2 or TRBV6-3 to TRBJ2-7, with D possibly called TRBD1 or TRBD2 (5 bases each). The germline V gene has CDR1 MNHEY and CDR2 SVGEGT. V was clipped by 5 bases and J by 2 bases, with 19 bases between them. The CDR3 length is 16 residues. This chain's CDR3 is CASSPRGDPKAYEQYF. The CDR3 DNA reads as TGTGCCAGCAGTCCCCGAGGGGATCCAAAAGCCTACGAGCAGTACTTC.

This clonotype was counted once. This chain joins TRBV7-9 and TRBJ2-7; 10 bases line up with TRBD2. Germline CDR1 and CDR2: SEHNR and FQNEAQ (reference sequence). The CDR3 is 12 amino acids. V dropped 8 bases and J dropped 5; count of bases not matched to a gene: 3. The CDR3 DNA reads TGTGCCAGCGCAGCGGGAGGGGACGAGCAGTACTTC. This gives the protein CASAAGGDEQYF.

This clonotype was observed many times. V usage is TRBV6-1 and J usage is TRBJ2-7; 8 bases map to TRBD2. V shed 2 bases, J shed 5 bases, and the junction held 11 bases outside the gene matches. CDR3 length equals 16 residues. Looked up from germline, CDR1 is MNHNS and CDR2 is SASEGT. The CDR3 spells CASSEKVVREVHEQYF. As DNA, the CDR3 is TGTGCCAGCAGTGAAAAAGTGGTGCGGGAGGTCCACGAGCAGTACTTC.

This CDR3 reads CASSSGTGEQYF. In DNA, the CDR3 is TGTGCCAGCAGCTCCGGGACGGGCGAGCAGTACTTC. The chain carries TRBV7-2 and TRBJ2-7; D is tentatively TRBD1 or TRBD2 (5 bases each). V dropped 4 bases and J dropped 6 bases, with 10 bases sitting between them. Germline CDR1 reads SGHTA; CDR2 reads FQGNSA. The CDR3 loop spans 12 amino acids.

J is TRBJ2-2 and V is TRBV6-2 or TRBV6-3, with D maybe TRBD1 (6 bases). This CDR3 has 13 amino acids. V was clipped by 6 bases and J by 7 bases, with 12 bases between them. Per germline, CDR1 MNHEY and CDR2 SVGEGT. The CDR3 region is CASSTTGSGELFF. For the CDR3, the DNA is TGTGCCAGCAGCACCACAGGGAGCGGGGAGCTGTTTTTT.

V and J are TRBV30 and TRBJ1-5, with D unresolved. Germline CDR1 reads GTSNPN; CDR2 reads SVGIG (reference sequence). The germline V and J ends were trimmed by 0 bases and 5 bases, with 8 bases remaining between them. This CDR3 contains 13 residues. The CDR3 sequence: CAWSVQDDQPQHF. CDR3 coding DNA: TGTGCCTGGAGTGTTCAGGACGATCAGCCCCAGCATTTT.

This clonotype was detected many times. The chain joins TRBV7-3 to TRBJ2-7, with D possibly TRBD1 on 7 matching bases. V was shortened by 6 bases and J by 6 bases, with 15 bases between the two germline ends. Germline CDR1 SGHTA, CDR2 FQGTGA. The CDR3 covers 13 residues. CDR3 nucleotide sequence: TGTGCCAGCAGTCAGGGGGGTTCGGGCGAGCAGTACTTC. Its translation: CASSQGGSGEQYF.

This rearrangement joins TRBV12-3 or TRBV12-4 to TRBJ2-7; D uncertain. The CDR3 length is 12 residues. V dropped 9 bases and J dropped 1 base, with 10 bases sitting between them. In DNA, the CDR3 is TGTGCCAGTACAATCAATTCCTACGAGCAGTACTTC. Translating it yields CASTINSYEQYF.

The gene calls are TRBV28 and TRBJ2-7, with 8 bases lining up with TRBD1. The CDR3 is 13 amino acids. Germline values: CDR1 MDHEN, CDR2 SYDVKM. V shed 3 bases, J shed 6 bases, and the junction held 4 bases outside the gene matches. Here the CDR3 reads CASSLTGDGEQYF. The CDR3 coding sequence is TGTGCCAGCAGTTTGACAGGGGATGGCGAGCAGTACTTC.